The 21 T cell receptor beta chains listed next were all sequenced from one sample in a study of OX40 agonist ivuxolimab in advanced cancers. Clones were sequenced by immunoSEQ multiplex PCR, and TCRdb holds only the in-frame ones, with some missing. The table has approximately 10,000 clones, less than 80% seen once. Source: CD4+ or CD8+ T cells sorted from blood, taken in a trial of the OX40 agonist ivuxolimab. The receptors stem from an adult with an advanced solid tumor such as melanoma, head and neck, liver or kidney cancer.

In its sample, this clone was seen once. This chain connects TRBV5-1 to TRBJ1-1; no clear D. There are 15 residues in the CDR3. Per the germline V gene, CDR1 is SGHRS and CDR2 is YFSETQ. The V end was cut by 2 bases, the J end by 0 bases, with 11 bases between. The CDR3: CASSFDTNMNTEAFF. CDR3 sequence (DNA): TGCGCCAGCAGCTTTGACACGAACATGAACACTGAAGCTTTCTTT.

J is TRBJ1-1 and V is TRBV9, with D possibly matching TRBD1 (5 bases). The V and J ends lost 0 bases and 4 bases respectively, with 13 bases between them. Germline lookup yields CDR1 SGDLS and CDR2 YYNGEE. This CDR3 comprises 15 residues. The CDR3 loop reads CASSVVAGGVTEAFF. CDR3 sequence (DNA): TGTGCCAGCAGCGTAGTGGCGGGGGGAGTCACTGAAGCTTTCTTT.

The V gene is TRBV4-1, the J gene TRBJ2-2; possible D gene TRBD1, 5 bases. V lost 4 bases, J lost 6 bases, and 15 bases lay in between. The germline V gene has CDR1 MGHRA and CDR2 YSYEKL. The CDR3 runs to 15 residues. CDR3 nucleotide sequence: TGCGCCAGCAGCCCAACTCACCTAGGGGCCGGGGAGCTGTTTTTT. This gives the protein CASSPTHLGAGELFF.

The chain carries TRBV18 and TRBJ1-1, with D maybe TRBD1 (5 bases). This CDR3 has 16 amino acids. CDR1 and CDR2 from the germline V gene are KGHSH and LQKENI. Trimming took 2 bases from V and 2 from J, leaving 15 bases between them. DNA for the CDR3: TGTGCCAGCTCACCAGGCCTAGGGGACTATAACACTGAAGCTTTCTTT. It is translated as CASSPGLGDYNTEAFF.

In this sample, this clone turned up once. The chain uses TRBV6-1 and TRBJ2-5, with TRBD1 identical over 8 bases. From germline, CDR1 is MNHNS and CDR2 SASEGT. Trimming cost V 2 bases and J 5 bases; bases outside gene matches: 4. The CDR3 covers 14 residues. CDR3: CASSERRQGETQYF. The CDR3 DNA reads TGTGCCAGCAGTGAACGACGACAGGGGGAGACCCAGTACTTC.

This chain connects TRBV9 to TRBJ2-5; 10 nucleotides agree with TRBD2. V was pared by 2 bases and J by 3 bases, with 10 bases of the junction left unmatched. The CDR3 has 17 amino acids. Germline CDR1 and CDR2: SGDLS and YYNGEE. CDR3 sequence reads: CASSVPLSGGPEETQYF. As DNA, the CDR3 is TGTGCCAGCAGCGTCCCCCTTAGCGGGGGGCCTGAAGAGACCCAGTACTTC. The variable domain in full, with the rest retrieved from reference TRBV9 and TRBJ2-5, is DSGVTQTPKHLITATGQRVTLRCSPRSGDLSVYWYQQSLDQGLQFLIQYYNGEERAKGNILERFSAQQFPDLHSELNLSSLELGDSALYFCASSVPLSGGPEETQYFGPGTRLLVL.

The chain has TRBV2 and TRBJ1-1, with D tentatively TRBD1 (6 bases). Trimming shortened V by 4 bases and J by 10 bases, and 13 bases separated the two germline ends. This CDR3 is built from 12 residues. Germline V gene data show CDR1 as SNHLY and CDR2 as FYNNEI. CDR3 nucleotide sequence: TGTGCCAGCAGTGCACTGGGGGCAGTAGCTTTCTTT. Amino acids: CASSALGAVAFF.

The gene calls are TRBV5-1 and TRBJ2-7; a weak D match, TRBD1 (6 bases). The CDR3 spans 13 residues. Trimming removed 0 bases from V and 2 bases from J, with 6 bases in between. Per germline, CDR1 SGHRS and CDR2 YFSETQ. This CDR3 reads CASSLGGPYEQYF. The DNA for the CDR3 is TGCGCCAGCAGCTTGGGGGGGCCCTACGAGCAGTACTTC.

This clone was picked up a small number of times. V gene TRBV27 combines with J gene TRBJ2-7; D possibly matches TRBD1 or TRBD2 (5 bases each). V was pared by 3 bases and J by 9 bases, with 18 bases between. Germline loops: CDR1 MNHEY, CDR2 SMNVEV (reference sequence). The CDR3 length is 14 residues. As DNA, the CDR3 is TGTGCCAGCAGTTTTGTCTACGGGGCCACGGGGCAGTACTTC. Amino acids: CASSFVYGATGQYF.

In nucleotides, the CDR3 is TGTGCCAGCAGTTTTGGGTGGGAGGGAACCACTGAAGCTTTCTTT. Its translation: CASSFGWEGTTEAFF. The chain carries TRBV6-5 and TRBJ1-1, with unresolved D. This CDR3 is built from 15 residues. Deletions cut 4 bases from V and 4 bases from J, with 16 bases between. The germline gives CDR1 MNHEY, CDR2 SVGAGI.

V gene TRBV9 combines with J gene TRBJ2-3, with 10 bases that match TRBD1. The CDR3 is 18 residues long. Germline V gene sequence: CDR1 SGDLS, CDR2 YYNGEE. J lost 1 base, V lost 0 bases, and 8 bases had no gene match. The CDR3 DNA reads as TGTGCCAGCAGCGTAGCGGGACAGGGGCTTAGGGGCACAGATACGCAGTATTTT. Protein product: CASSVAGQGLRGTDTQYF.

The V call is TRBV9, the J call TRBJ2-1; D is uncertain. The V gene lost 1 base and the J gene lost 8 bases, with 7 bases spanning the gap. This CDR3 contains 12 residues. The V gene's germline CDR1 is SGDLS and CDR2 YYNGEE. CDR3 bases: TGTGCCAGCAGCGTAATCGATGATGAGCAGTTCTTC. Protein product: CASSVIDDEQFF.

The V call is TRBV27, the J call TRBJ2-1; D unclear. The germline V gene encodes CDR1 MNHEY and CDR2 SMNVEV (reference sequence). Trimming cost V 4 bases and J 7 bases, with 8 bases left between them. CDR3 length: 12 residues. CDR3 protein: CASSYTLNEQFF. The CDR3 DNA reads TGTGCCAGCAGTTACACTCTAAATGAGCAGTTCTTC.

This clone was found once. The chain recombines TRBV11-2 with TRBJ2-7; D unresolved. CDR3 length equals 14 residues. V was clipped by 1 base and J by 2 bases, with 9 bases between them. From germline, CDR1 is SGHAT and CDR2 FQNNGV. The CDR3 DNA follows: TGTGCCAGCAGCTTAGCACCTGCCCCCTACGAGCAGTACTTC. This translates into CASSLAPAPYEQYF. Filled out from reference TRBV11-2 and TRBJ2-7, the complete variable domain reads EAGVAQSPRYKIIEKRQSVAFWCNPISGHATLYWYQQILGQGPKLLIQFQNNGVVDDSQLPKDRFSAERLKGVDSTLKIQPAKLEDSAVYLCASSLAPAPYEQYFGPGTRLTVT.

V and J are TRBV6-5 and TRBJ1-2; possibly TRBD1 for D (5 bases). V lost 2 bases and J lost 2, with 9 bases in between. There are 14 residues in the CDR3. Germline V gene sequence: CDR1 MNHEY, CDR2 SVGAGI. Here the CDR3 DNA reads TGTGCCAGCAGTTACGGCAGGGACAACTATGGCTACACCTTC. It translates to CASSYGRDNYGYTF.

The chain combines TRBV9 with TRBJ2-5, with 8 bases aligning to TRBD2. V dropped 0 bases and J dropped 6; count of bases not matched to a gene: 7. Germline CDR1 is SGDLS and CDR2 is YYNGEE. The CDR3 is made up of 15 amino acids. CDR3 loop: CASSVAGGAAQTQYF. In DNA form, the CDR3 reads TGTGCCAGCAGCGTAGCCGGGGGGGCCGCACAGACCCAGTACTTC. The full variable domain, its missing parts supplied by reference TRBV9 and TRBJ2-5, is DSGVTQTPKHLITATGQRVTLRCSPRSGDLSVYWYQQSLDQGLQFLIQYYNGEERAKGNILERFSAQQFPDLHSELNLSSLELGDSALYFCASSVAGGAAQTQYFGPGTRLLVL.

This clone has more than one count but fewer than ten. The V call is TRBV7-9, the J call TRBJ2-5; possible D gene TRBD1, 6 bases. The germline CDR1 and CDR2 sequences are SEHNR and FQNEAQ (reference sequence). The CDR3 extends over 13 amino acids. Trimming shortened V by 5 bases and J by 4 bases, and 11 bases separated the two germline ends. The CDR3 region has the DNA TGTGCCAGCAGCCCCCCAGGGGTAGAGACCCAGTACTTC. This sequence encodes CASSPPGVETQYF.

This chain uses TRBV30 with TRBJ2-7; D perhaps matches TRBD1 (6 bases). The CDR3 length is 17 residues. Trimming shortened V by 0 bases and J by 2 bases, and 20 bases separated the two germline ends. CDR1 GTSNPN and CDR2 SVGIG come from the germline V gene (reference sequence). CDR3 bases: TGTGCCTGGAGTGTGGCAGGGGCCACAACCCTTCCCTACGAGCAGTACTTC. It yields the protein CAWSVAGATTLPYEQYF.

This clone came up a few times. The junction does not match germline at one end; this may be a read error. The chain joins TRBV6-6 to TRBJ1-3, with D unclear. Per the germline V gene, CDR1 is MNHNY and CDR2 is SVGAGI (reference sequence). The CDR3 has 13 residues. CDR3 nucleotide sequence: TGTGCCAGCAGTTACTCCGCCCTTTTCTGGAGGATATTT. Its translation: CASSYSALFWRIF.

This clone was detected only a few times. This chain connects TRBV4-1 to TRBJ1-4; D may be TRBD1 (5 bases). Germline values: CDR1 MGHRA, CDR2 YSYEKL. V dropped 6 bases and J dropped 2 bases, with 16 bases sitting between them. The CDR3 is 16 amino acids. In nucleotides, the CDR3 is TGCGCCAGCAGTCTTAGACAGTCTATCACTAATGAAAAACTGTTTTTT. As protein: CASSLRQSITNEKLFF.

Concerning this clone itself: A far larger clone is off by one base, so a read error is likely. The chain combines TRBV29-1 with TRBJ2-1; 7 bases are shared with TRBD2. Germline CDR1 is SQVTM and CDR2 is ANQGSEA. This CDR3 comprises 18 residues. The CDR3 DNA sequence: TGCTGCGTTGAAGGTGGGGGAGGGGCAGGAGGTTCCTACAATGAGCAGTTCTTC. Translated, it gives CCVEGGGGAGGSYNEQFF.